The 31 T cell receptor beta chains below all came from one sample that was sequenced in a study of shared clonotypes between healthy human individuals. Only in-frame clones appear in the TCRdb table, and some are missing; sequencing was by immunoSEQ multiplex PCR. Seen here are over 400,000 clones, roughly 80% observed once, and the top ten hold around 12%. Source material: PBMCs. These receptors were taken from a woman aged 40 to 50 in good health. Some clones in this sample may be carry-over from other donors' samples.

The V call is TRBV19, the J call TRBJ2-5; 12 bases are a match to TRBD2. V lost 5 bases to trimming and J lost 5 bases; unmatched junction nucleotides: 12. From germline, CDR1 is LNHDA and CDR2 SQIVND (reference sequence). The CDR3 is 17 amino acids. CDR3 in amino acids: CASSLRTSGTPGETQYF. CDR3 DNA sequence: TGTGCCAGTAGTCTCAGGACTAGCGGGACTCCTGGGGAGACCCAGTACTTC.

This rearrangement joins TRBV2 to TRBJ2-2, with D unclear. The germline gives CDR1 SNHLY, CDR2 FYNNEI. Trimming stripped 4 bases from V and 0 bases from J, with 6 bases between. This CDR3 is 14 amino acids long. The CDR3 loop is CASSGYSNTGELFF. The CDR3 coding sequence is TGTGCCAGCAGTGGTTACTCGAACACCGGGGAGCTGTTTTTT. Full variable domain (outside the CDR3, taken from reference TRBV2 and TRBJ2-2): EPEVTQTPSHQVTQMGQEVILRCVPISNHLYFYWYRQILGQKVEFLVSFYNNEISEKSEIFDDQFSVERPDGSNFTLKIRSTKLEDSAMYFCASSGYSNTGELFFGEGSRLTVL.

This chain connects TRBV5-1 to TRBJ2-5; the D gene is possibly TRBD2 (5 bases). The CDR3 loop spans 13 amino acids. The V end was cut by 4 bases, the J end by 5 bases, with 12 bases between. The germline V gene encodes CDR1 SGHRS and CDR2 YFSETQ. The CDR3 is CASSRGARETQYF. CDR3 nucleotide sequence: TGCGCCAGCAGCCGGGGAGCTCGGGAGACCCAGTACTTC.

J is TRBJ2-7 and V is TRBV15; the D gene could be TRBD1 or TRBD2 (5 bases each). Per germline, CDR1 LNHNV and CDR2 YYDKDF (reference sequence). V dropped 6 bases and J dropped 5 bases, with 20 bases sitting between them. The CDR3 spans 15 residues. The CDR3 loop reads CATRKGRNWDDEQYF. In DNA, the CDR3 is TGTGCCACCAGAAAAGGCAGGAACTGGGACGACGAGCAGTACTTC.

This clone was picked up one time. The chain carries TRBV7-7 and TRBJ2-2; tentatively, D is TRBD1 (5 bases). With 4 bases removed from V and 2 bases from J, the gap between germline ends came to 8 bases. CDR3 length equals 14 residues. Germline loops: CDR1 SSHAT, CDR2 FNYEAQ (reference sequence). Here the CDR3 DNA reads TGTGCCAGCAGCTCCGACAGAAACACCGGGGAGCTGTTTTTT. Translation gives CASSSDRNTGELFF.

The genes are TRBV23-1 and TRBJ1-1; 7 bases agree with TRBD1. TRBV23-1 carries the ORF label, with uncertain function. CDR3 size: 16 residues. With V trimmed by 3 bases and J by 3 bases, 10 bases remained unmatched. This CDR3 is CASSHAPGGLDTEAFF. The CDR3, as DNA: TGCGCCAGCAGTCATGCCCCAGGGGGTCTCGACACTGAAGCTTTCTTT.

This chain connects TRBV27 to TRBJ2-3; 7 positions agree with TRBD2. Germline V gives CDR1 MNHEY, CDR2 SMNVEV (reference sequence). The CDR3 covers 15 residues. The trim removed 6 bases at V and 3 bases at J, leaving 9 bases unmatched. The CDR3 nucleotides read TGTGCCAGCAGCCTCGGGAGGCGTAGGACAGATACGCAGTATTTT. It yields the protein CASSLGRRRTDTQYF.

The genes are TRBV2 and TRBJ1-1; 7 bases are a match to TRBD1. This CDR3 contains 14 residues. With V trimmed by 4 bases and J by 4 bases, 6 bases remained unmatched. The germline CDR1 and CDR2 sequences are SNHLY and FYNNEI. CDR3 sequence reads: CASSVQGRITEAFF. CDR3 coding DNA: TGTGCCAGCAGTGTACAGGGGAGAATCACTGAAGCTTTCTTT.

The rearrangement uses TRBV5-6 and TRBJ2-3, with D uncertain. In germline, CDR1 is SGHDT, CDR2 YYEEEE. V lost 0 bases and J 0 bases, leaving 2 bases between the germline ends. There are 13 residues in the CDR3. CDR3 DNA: TGTGCCAGCAGCTTGGACAGCACAGATACGCAGTATTTT. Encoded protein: CASSLDSTDTQYF.

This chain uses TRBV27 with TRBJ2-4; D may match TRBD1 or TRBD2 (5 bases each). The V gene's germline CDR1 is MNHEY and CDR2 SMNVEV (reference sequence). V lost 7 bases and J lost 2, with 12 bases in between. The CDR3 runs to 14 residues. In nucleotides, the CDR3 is TGTGCCAGCAAGGGACCACTACCCAAAAACATTCAGTACTTC. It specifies CASKGPLPKNIQYF.

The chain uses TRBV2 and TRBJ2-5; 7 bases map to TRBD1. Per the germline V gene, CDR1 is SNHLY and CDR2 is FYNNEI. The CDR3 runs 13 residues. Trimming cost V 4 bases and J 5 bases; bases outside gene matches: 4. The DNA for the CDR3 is TGTGCCAGCAGTGGAGGGGGCTTCGAGACCCAGTACTTC. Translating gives CASSGGGFETQYF.

The CDR3 loop reads CASSVTVSSYEQYF. The CDR3 coding sequence is TGTGCCAGCTCGGTGACAGTTTCATCCTACGAGCAGTACTTC. This chain joins TRBV6-1 and TRBJ2-7; D possibly corresponds to TRBD1 (5 bases). This CDR3 is 14 amino acids long. Germline V gene lookup returns CDR1 MNHNS and CDR2 SASEGT. The V and J ends lost 8 bases and 1 base respectively, with 15 bases between them.

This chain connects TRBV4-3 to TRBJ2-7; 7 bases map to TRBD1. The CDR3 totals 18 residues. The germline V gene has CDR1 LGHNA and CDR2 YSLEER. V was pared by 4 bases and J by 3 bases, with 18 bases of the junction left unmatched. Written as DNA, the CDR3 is TGCGCCAGCAGCCTCCAATATACAGGGGCCACTCCTCTCTACGAGCAGTACTTC. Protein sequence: CASSLQYTGATPLYEQYF.

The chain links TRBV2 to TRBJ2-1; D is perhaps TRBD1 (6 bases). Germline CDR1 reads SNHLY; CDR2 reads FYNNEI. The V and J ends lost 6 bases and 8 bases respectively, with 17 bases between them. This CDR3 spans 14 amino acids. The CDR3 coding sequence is TGTGCCAGCAGAGGGGACACCCCTTCCTATGAGCAGTTCTTC. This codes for CASRGDTPSYEQFF.

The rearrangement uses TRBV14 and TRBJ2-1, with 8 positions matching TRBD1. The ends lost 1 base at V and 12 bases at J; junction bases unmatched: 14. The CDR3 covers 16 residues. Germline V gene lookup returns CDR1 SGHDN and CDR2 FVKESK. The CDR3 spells CASSQGGRGRLRGQFF. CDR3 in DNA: TGTGCCAGCAGCCAAGGAGGCAGGGGGCGACTCAGAGGGCAGTTCTTC.

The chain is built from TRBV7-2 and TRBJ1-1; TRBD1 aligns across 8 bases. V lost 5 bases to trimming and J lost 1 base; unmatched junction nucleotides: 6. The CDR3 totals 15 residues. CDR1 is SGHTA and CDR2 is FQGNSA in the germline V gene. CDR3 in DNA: TGTGCCAGCAGCCAGAACAGGGGGAGGAACACTGAAGCTTTCTTT. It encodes CASSQNRGRNTEAFF.

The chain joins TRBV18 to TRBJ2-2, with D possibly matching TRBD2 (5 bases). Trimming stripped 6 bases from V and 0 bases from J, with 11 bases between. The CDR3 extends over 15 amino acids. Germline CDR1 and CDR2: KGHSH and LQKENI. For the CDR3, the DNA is TGTGCCAGCTCTCGGGGAGCCGCGAACACCGGGGAGCTGTTTTTT. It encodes CASSRGAANTGELFF.

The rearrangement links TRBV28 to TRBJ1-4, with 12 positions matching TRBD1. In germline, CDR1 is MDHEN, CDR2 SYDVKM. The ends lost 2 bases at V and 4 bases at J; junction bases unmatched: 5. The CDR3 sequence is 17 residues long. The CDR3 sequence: CASSLGDRGRFNEKLFF. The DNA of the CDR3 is TGTGCCAGCAGTTTAGGGGACAGGGGGCGATTTAATGAAAAACTGTTTTTT.

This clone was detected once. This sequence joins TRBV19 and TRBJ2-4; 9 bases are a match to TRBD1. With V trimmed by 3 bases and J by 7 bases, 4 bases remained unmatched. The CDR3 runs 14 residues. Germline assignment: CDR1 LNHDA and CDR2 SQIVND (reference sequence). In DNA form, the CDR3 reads TGTGCCAGTAGTATTGGGACAGGGTGGAACATTCAGTACTTC. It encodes CASSIGTGWNIQYF.

In nucleotides, the CDR3 is TGTGCCAGCAGAACGACCGGGACGGCTTACAATGAGCAGTTCTTC. Residues: CASRTTGTAYNEQFF. The gene calls are TRBV6-5 and TRBJ2-1; D tentatively reads TRBD1 or TRBD2 (5 bases each). The CDR3 has 15 residues. Looked up from germline, CDR1 is MNHEY and CDR2 is SVGAGI. Between the trimmed V and J ends, which lost 6 bases and 4 bases, there was a span of 16 bases.

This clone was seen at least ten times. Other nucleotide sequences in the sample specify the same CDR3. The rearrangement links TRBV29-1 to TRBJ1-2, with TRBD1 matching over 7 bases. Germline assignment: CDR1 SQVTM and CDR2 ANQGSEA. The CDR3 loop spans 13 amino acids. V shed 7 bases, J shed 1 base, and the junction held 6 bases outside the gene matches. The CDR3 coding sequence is TGCAGCGCCGGGACAGATTTTAACTATGGCTACACCTTC. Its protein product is CSAGTDFNYGYTF.

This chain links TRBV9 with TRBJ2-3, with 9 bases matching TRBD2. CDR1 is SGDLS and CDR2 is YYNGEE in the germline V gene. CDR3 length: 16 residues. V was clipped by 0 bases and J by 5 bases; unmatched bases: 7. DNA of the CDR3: TGTGCCAGCAGCGTAGGGGCGGGAGGGCCGATAGATACGCAGTATTTT. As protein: CASSVGAGGPIDTQYF.

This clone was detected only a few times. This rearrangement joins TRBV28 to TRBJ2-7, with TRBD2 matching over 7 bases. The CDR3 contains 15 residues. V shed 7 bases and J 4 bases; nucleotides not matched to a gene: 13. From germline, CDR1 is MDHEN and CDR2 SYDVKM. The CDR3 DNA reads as TGTGCCAGCAACCCAGGCGGGACTACACCTTACGAGCAGTACTTC. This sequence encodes CASNPGGTTPYEQYF. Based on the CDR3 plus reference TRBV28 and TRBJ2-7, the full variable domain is DVKVTQSSRYLVKRTGEKVFLECVQDMDHENMFWYRQDPGLGLRLIYFSYDVKMKEKGDIPEGYSVSREKKERFSLILESASTNQTSMYLCASNPGGTTPYEQYFGPGTRLTVT.

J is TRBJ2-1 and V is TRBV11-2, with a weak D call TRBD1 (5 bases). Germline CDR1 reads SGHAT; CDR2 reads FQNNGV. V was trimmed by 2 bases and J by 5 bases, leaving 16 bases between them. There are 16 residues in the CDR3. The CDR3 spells CASSLMGPYQDNEQFF. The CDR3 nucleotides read TGTGCCAGCAGCTTAATGGGGCCGTATCAAGACAATGAGCAGTTCTTC.

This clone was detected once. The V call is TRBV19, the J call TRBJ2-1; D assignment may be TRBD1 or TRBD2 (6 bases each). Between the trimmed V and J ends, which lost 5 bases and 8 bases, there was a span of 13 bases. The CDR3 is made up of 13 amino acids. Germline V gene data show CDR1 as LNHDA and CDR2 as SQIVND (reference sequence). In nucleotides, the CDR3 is TGTGCCAGTAGTTCGGGGGCCGGGTATGAGCAGTTCTTC. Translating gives CASSSGAGYEQFF.

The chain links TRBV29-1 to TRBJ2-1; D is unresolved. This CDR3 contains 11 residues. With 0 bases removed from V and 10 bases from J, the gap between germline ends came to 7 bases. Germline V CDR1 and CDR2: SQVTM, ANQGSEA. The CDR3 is CSVEDRWEQFF. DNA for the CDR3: TGCAGCGTTGAAGACAGGTGGGAGCAGTTCTTC.

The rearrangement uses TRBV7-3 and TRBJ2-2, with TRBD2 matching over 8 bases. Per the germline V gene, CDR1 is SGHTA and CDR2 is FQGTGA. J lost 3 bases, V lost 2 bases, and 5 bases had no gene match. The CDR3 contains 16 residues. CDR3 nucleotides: TGTGCCAGCAGCTTAGGTCCAGCGGGAGACACCGGGGAGCTGTTTTTT. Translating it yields CASSLGPAGDTGELFF.

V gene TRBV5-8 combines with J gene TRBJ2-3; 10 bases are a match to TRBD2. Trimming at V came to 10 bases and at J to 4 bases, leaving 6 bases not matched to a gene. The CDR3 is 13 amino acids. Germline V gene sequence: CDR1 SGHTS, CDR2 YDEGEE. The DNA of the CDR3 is TGTGCCGCCACAGCGGGAGGGCCAGATACGCAGTATTTT. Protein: CAATAGGPDTQYF. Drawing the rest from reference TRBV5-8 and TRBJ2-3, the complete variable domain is EAGVTQSPTHLIKTRGQQATLRCSPISGHTSVYWYQQALGLGLQFLLWYDEGEERNRGNFPPRFSGRQFPNYSSELNVNALELEDSALYLCAATAGGPDTQYFGPGTRLTVL.

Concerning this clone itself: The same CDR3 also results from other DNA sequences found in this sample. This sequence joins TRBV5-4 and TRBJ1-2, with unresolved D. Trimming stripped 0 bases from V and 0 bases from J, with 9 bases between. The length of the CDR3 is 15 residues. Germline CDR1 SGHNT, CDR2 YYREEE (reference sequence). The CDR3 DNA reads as TGTGCCAGCAGCTTGGACCCAGGAGCTAACTATGGCTACACCTTC. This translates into CASSLDPGANYGYTF.

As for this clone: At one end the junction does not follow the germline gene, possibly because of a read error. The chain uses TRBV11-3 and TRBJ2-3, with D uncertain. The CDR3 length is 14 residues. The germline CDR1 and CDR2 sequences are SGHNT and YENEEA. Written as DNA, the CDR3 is TGTGCCAGCAGCATAGACGGAAGCACAGATACGCAGTATTTT. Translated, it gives CASSIDGSTDTQYF.

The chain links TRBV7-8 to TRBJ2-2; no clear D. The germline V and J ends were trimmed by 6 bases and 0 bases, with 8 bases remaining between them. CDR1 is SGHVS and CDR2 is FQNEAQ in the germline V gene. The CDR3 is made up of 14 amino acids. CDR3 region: CASRPTANTGELFF. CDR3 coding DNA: TGTGCCAGCAGGCCAACAGCGAACACCGGGGAGCTGTTTTTT.